Described below is a single T cell receptor beta chain sequence and its context. Its antigen remains unidentified. The data were obtained in a study of shared clonotypes between healthy human individuals. The overall study: The donors, a couple of women and a few men, were aged 18 to 49. Each donor contributed plates that comprised three CD4 naive, three CD4 memory, two CD8 naive and one CD8 memory. Overall study findings and caveats: Naive subsets generally had larger estimated richness than memory subsets.

Assay: immunoSEQ multiplex PCR; the TCRdb copy retains only in-frame clones and omits some. The sample records roughly 550,000 clones, about 95% being singletons. Naive CD8 cells lacked CD45RO, underwent positive selection for CCR7 and left out terminally differentiated effector memory CD45RA+ cells. Each sample came from a Caucasian adult donor living in Nashville, Tennessee. From germline, CDR1 is SNHLY and CDR2 FYNNEI. There are 13 residues in the CDR3. The chain joins TRBV2 to TRBJ2-5; weak D call: TRBD2 (5 bases). The end of the DNA fits TRBJ2-7 better, so the J call may be wrong. The sequenced sample was naive CD8+ T cells sorted from blood. The TCR was taken from a woman aged 30 to 39 in good health. The CDR3 region is CASSESVSGEQYF. CDR3 sequence (DNA): TGTGCCAGCAGTGAATCGGTGAGCGGCGAGCAGTACTTC.